This T cell receptor beta chain came from a study of CD8+CD57+ T cells in acquired aplastic anemia. Study-level information: Each DNA sample taken from sorted CD4+ and CD8+ cells came to 2.5 to 4 ug on average. Study findings and constraints: Comparison of patients with controls identified nearly 30 shared CD8+ CDR3 sequences.

This clonotype was seen ten or more times. Its antigen is unknown. V dropped 5 bases and J dropped 3 bases, with 13 bases sitting between them. CDR3 length: 14 residues. Germline V CDR1 and CDR2: MNHEY, SMNVEV (reference sequence). Template material for TCR beta VDJ and CDR3 profiling consisted of genomic DNA. Using its own MiXCR run on the reads, TCRdb lists one record per CDR3 protein. There are about 190,000 distinct CDR3 sequences in the sample; about three fifths occur only once, and about 43% lies in the top ten. The chain uses TRBV27 and TRBJ1-2; D uncertain. The receptor was isolated from a human donor with severe aplastic anemia or a healthy control (not recorded which). The material sequenced was sorted CD4+, CD8+, or CD8+CD57+ T cells (not recorded which) from PBMCs. The CDR3 DNA is TGTGCCAGCAGTCTCCAGATTACTGACTATGGCTACACCTTC. Translated: CASSLQITDYGYTF.